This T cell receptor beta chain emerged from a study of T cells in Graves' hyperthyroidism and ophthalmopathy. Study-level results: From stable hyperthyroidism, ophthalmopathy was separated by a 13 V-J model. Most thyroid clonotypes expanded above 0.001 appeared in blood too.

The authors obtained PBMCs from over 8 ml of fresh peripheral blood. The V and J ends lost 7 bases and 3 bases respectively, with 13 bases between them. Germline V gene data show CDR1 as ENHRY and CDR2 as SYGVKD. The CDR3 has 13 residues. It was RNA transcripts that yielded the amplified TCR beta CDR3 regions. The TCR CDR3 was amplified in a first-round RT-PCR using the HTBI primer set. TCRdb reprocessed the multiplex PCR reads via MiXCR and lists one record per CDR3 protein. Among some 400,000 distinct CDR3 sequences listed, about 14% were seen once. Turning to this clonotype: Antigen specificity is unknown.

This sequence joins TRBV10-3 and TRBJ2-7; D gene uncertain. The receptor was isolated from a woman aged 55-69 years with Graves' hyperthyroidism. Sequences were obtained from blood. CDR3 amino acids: CAITSAIIYEQYF. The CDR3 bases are TGTGCCATCACCAGCGCTATTATCTACGAGCAGTACTTC.